The TCR beta chain under discussion was sequenced for a study of identical twins. V gave up 2 bases and J gave up 3 bases, with 9 bases separating them. The CDR3 extends over 13 amino acids. Germline values: CDR1 SGHRS, CDR2 YFSETQ. This clonotype was observed at least ten times. Its antigen is unknown. Unique molecular identifiers were in the cDNA, with template-switch universal primer binding. TCRdb passed the 5' RACE reads through MiXCR, listing each CDR3 protein once. In the table there are about 890,000 distinct CDR3 sequences, more than 9% of which are singletons. Points from the study as a whole: Excess twin sharing in beta out-of-frame sequences was weaker. Cross-sectional statistical analysis was relied on for the conclusions, without the same donors being followed.

Among all donors, each was a healthy Caucasian. This sample also appeared in a second study, on yellow fever vaccine responses in identical twins.

This receptor was taken from a young woman in good health. The V call is TRBV5-1, the J call TRBJ2-7; D gene unclear. Sequencing was carried out using PBMCs. CDR3 in amino acids: CASSLGLGYEQYF. DNA for the CDR3: TGCGCCAGCAGCTTAGGCCTAGGCTACGAGCAGTACTTC.